The source of this T cell receptor beta chain is a study of T-cell memory formation after mild COVID-19. For the study at large: TCR clusters were mostly confined to one donor each. The study's findings and limits: Pre-infection memory held some responding clones, suggesting pre-existing cross-reactive T cells responded.

The V end was cut by 3 bases, the J end by 5 bases, with 15 bases between. CDR1 and CDR2 (germline): MNHEY, SVGAGI. The CDR3 is 15 amino acids. This clonotype was counted between two and nine times. The antigen remains undetermined. Constant-segment primers were used for 5'RACE, and the resulting TCR alpha and TCR beta cDNA libraries carried sample barcodes and UMIs. MiXCR, applied by TCRdb to the 5' RACE reads, yields one record per CDR3 protein. The table shows roughly 380,000 distinct CDR3 sequences, with over 25% occurring only once. The sequence derives from an adult woman who had mild COVID-19 (a few samples of this study predate the infection). Cell type and time point are not known. This chain links TRBV6-5 with TRBJ2-3; D perhaps matches TRBD2 (5 bases). The sample was PBMCs or a T cell subset sorted from them (not recorded which). The CDR3 region is CASSYRGSTEDTQYF. In DNA, the CDR3 is TGTGCCAGCAGTTATCGCGGGTCCACCGAAGATACGCAGTATTTT.